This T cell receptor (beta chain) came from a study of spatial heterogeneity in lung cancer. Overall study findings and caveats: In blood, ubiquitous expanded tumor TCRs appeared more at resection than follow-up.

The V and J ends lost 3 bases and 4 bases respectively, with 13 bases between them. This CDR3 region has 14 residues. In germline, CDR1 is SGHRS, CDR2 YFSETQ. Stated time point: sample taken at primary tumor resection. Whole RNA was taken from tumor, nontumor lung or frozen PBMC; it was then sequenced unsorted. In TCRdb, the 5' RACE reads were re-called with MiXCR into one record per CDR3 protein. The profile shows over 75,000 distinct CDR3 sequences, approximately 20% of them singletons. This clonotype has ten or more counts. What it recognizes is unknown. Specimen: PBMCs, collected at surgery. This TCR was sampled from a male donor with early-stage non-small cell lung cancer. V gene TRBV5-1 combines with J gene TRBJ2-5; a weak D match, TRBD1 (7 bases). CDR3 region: CASSWTGSGETQYF. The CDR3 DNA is TGCGCCAGCAGCTGGACAGGTAGCGGAGAGACCCAGTACTTC.